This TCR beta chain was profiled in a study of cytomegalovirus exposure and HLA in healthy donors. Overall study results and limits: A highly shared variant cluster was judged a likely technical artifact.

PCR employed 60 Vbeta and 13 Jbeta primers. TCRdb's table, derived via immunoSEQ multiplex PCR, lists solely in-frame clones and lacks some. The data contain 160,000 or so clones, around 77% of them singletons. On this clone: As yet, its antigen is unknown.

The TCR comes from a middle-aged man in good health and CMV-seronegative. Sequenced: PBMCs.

This CDR3 is CASSGLTSTGNTIYF. CDR3 bases: TGTGCCAGCAGCGGTCTGACATCTACTGGAAACACCATATATTTT. The chain is built from TRBV7-9 and TRBJ1-3; no clear D. Germline-derived CDR1 and CDR2 are SEHNR and FQNEAQ (reference sequence). The germline V and J ends were trimmed by 5 bases and 2 bases, with 13 bases remaining between them. This CDR3 is built from 15 residues. Drawing the rest from reference TRBV7-9 and TRBJ1-3, the complete variable domain is DTGVSQNPRHKITKRGQNVTFRCDPISEHNRLYWYRQTLGQGPEFLTYFQNEAQLEKSRLLSDRFSAERPKGSFSTLEIQRTEQGDSAMYLCASSGLTSTGNTIYFGEGSWLTVV.